The 5 T cell receptor beta chains below were found in one sample sequenced in a study of T-cell reconstitution after alpha-beta-depleted transplantation in children. Unique molecular identifiers were incorporated during preparation of the TCRbeta library. Each CDR3 protein gets one entry after TCRdb re-called the PCR reads with MiXCR. Counted here are hundreds of thousands of distinct CDR3 sequences, around 11% occurring once; the ten biggest clones make up over 2.5%. This sample comprised PBMCs from the stem cell graft donor, obtained from the stem cell graft. Receptors were obtained from a human donor who donated a stem cell graft to a child with acute lymphoblastic leukemia.

Remarks on this clonotype: Being one base from a much bigger clone, this may be a read error. The V gene is TRBV9, the J gene TRBJ2-1, with 15 positions matching TRBD2. J was trimmed by 8 bases and V by 4 bases; bases with no gene match: 7. CDR1 and CDR2 from the germline V gene are SGDLS and YYNGEE. The CDR3 is 16 amino acids. CDR3 DNA sequence: TGTGCCAGCAGCACCGGGACTAGCGGGGGGAACTATGAGCAGTTCTTC. This translates into CASSTGTSGGNYEQFF.

This clonotype was seen repeatedly, ten times or more. This chain uses TRBV19 with TRBJ1-2; possibly TRBD1 for D (5 bases). The CDR3 spans 16 residues. Trimming took 5 bases from V and 4 from J, leaving 20 bases between them. Germline V gene sequence: CDR1 LNHDA, CDR2 SQIVND (reference sequence). In DNA, the CDR3 is TGTGCCAGTAGTCCTTCTGGGGACGGAGCTTTCTATGGCTACACCTTC. This sequence encodes CASSPSGDGAFYGYTF.

J is TRBJ2-7 and V is TRBV29-1; TRBD2 matches 8 bases. V shed 3 bases and J 0 bases; nucleotides not matched to a gene: 4. Germline-derived CDR1 and CDR2 are SQVTM and ANQGSEA. There are 14 residues in the CDR3. The CDR3 nucleotides are TGCAGCGTTGAGGGGGCGGGGGGCTCCTACGAGCAGTACTTC. Translating it yields CSVEGAGGSYEQYF.

V gene TRBV5-1 combines with J gene TRBJ2-1, with no clear D. The CDR3 covers 15 residues. V was clipped by 0 bases and J by 0 bases, with 7 bases between them. Germline lookup yields CDR1 SGHRS and CDR2 YFSETQ. The CDR3 DNA follows: TGCGCCAGCAGCTTGGAACAGAGCTCCTACAATGAGCAGTTCTTC. Translating it yields CASSLEQSSYNEQFF.

This clonotype was recorded at least ten times. The chain uses TRBV7-9 and TRBJ2-7; D is tentatively TRBD1 or TRBD2 (5 bases each). Germline V CDR1 and CDR2: SEHNR, FQNEAQ (reference sequence). The CDR3 has 17 amino acids. V was cut by 5 bases and J by 2 bases, with 22 bases left in between. For the CDR3, the DNA is TGTGCCAGCAGCCCCCTAGGGGTAGGGACCCGGACCTACGAGCAGTACTTC. Protein product: CASSPLGVGTRTYEQYF.